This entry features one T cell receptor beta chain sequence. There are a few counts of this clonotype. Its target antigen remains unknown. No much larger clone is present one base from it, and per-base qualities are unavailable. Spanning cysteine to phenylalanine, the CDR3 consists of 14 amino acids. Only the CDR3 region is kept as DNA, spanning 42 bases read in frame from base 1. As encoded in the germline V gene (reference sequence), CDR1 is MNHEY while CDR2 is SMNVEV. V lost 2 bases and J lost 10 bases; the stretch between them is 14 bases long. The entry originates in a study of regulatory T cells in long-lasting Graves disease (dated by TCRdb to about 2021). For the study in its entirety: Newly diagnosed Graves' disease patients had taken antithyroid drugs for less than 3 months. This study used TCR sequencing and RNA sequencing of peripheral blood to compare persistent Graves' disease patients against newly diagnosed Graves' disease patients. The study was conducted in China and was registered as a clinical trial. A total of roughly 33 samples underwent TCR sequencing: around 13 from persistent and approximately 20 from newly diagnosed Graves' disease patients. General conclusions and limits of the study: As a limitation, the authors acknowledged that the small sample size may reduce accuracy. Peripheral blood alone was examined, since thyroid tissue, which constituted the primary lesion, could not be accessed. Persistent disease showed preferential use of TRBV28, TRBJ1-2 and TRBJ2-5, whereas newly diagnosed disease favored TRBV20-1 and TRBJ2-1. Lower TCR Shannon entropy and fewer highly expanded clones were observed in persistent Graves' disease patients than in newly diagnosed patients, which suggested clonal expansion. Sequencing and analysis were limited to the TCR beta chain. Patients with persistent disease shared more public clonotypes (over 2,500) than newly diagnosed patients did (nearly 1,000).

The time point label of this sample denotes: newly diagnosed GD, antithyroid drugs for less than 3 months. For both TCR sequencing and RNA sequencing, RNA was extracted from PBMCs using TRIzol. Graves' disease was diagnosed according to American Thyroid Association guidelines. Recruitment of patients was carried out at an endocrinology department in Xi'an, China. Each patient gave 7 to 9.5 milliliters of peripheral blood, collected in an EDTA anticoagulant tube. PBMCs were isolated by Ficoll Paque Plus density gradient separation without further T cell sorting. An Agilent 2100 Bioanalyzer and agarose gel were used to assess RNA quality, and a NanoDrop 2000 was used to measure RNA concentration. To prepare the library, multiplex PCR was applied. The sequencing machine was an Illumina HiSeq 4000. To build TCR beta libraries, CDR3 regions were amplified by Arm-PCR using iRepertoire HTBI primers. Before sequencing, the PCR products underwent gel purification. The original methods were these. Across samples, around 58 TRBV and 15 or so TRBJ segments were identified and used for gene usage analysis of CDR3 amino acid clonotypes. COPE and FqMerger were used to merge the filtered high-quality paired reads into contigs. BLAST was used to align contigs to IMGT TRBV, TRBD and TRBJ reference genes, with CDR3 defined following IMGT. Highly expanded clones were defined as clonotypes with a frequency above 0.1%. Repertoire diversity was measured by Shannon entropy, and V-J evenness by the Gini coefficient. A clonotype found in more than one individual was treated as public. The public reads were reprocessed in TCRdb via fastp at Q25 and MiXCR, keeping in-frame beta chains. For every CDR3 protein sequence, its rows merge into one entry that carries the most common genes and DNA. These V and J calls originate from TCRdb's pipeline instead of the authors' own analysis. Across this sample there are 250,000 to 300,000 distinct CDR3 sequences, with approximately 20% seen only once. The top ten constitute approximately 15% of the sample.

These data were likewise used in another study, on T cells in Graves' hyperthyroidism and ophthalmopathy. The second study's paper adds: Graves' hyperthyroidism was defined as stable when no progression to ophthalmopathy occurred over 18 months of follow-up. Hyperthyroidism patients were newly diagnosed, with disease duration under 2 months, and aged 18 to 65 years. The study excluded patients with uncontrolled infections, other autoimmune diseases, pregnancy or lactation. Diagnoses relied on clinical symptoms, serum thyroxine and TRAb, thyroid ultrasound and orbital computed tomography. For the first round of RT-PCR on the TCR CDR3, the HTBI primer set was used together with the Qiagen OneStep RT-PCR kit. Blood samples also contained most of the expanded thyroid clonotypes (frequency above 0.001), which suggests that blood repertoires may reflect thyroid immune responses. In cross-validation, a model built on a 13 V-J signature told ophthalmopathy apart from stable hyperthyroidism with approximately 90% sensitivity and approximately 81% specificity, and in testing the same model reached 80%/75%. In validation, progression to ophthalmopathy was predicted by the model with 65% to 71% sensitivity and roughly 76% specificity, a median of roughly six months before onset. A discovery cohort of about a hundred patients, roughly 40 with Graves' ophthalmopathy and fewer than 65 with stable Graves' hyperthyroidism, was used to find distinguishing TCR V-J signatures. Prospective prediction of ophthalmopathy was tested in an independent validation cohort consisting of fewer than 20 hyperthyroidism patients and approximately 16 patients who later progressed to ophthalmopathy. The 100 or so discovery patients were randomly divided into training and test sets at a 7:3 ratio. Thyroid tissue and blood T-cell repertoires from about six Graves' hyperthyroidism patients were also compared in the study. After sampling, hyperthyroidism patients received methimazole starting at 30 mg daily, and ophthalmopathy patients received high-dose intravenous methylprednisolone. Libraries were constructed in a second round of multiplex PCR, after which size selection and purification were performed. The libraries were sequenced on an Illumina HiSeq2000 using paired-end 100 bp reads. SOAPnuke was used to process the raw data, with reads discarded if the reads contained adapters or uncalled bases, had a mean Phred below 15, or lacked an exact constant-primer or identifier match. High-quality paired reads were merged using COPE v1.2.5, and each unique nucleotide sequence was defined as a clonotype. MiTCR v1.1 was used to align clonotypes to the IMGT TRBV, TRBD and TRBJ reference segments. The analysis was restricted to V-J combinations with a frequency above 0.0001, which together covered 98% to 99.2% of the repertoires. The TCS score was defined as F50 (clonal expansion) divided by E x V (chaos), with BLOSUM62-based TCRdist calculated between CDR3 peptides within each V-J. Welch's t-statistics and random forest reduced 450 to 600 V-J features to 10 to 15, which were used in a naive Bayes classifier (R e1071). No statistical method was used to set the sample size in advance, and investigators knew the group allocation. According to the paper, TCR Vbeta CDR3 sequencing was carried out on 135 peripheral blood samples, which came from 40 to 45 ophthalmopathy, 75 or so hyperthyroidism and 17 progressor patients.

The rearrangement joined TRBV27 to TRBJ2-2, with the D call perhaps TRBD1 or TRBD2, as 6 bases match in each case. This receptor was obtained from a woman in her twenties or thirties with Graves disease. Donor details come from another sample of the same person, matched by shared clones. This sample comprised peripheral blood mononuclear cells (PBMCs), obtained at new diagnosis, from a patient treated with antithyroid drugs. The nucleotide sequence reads TGTGCCAGCAGTTTAGATGTGGGGGGCGTGGAGCTGTTTTTT. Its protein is CASSLDVGGVELFF.